This T cell receptor (beta chain) was recorded in a study of cytotoxic CD8 clonotypes in ibrutinib-treated CLL. The intended depth for sequencing was 1 in 200,000 to 1 in 1 million T cells. Repertoires were generated with immunoSEQ multiplex PCR, while TCRdb's copy carries only in-frame clones and drops some. The data contain about 84,000 clones, around 84% of them seen just once; the ten biggest clones take up around 5.4%. CDR3 size: 18 residues. V lost 5 bases and J 2 bases, leaving 20 bases between the germline ends. Germline V gives CDR1 SGHNT, CDR2 YYREEE (reference sequence). This clone was seen a handful of times.

The chain links TRBV5-4 to TRBJ2-6, with a weak D call TRBD2 (6 bases). The source is a human donor with chronic lymphocytic leukemia. The material was PBMCs, obtained before ibrutinib treatment. CDR3 in amino acids: CASRMGQGGLAGANVLTF. DNA of the CDR3: TGTGCCAGCAGAATGGGGCAGGGAGGTCTGGCTGGGGCCAACGTCCTGACTTTC.